A single T cell receptor beta chain is shown here with its context. This sample stems from a study of blood T cell repertoires in COVID-19. At the level of the study: The United States, Italy and Spain were the sources of the acute and convalescent COVID-19 samples.

This CDR3 comprises 15 residues. Germline-derived CDR1 and CDR2 are SGHTA and FQGTGA. V lost 5 bases, J lost 5 bases, and 18 bases lay in between. Authors' analysis steps: How many nucleated cells were present was estimated from reference gene primer amplification. This table comes from immunoSEQ multiplex PCR, and its TCRdb copy is limited to in-frame clones, with some not included. V and J calls and clone size are given by that table; D and trimming were obtained from the DNA. The sample consists of a few hundred thousand clones, around 87% of them appearing once. The V call is TRBV7-3, the J call TRBJ2-5; a possible D gene is TRBD2 (6 bases). This TCR came from a man aged 60-69 years who had recovered from COVID-19. The sequenced material came from peripheral blood. Here the CDR3 reads CASSPRRASSETQYF. In DNA form, the CDR3 reads TGTGCCAGCAGCCCCAGGAGGGCCAGCAGTGAGACCCAGTACTTC.